This is a list of T cell receptor beta chains from one sample in a study of blood T cell repertoires in COVID-19. Measured with immunoSEQ multiplex PCR; TCRdb has only the in-frame clones, and not every one. The sample lists around 200,000 clones; 80% to 85% were seen once. Sequenced sample: peripheral blood. The source of these receptors is a woman aged 80 or over with active or convalescent COVID-19. CDR3s include the opening cysteine and the closing phenylalanine or tryptophan.

j_call v_call cdr3_aa
TRBJ2-5 TRBV5-4 CASSINRGQETQYF
TRBJ2-7 TRBV6-5 CASSYAGTTYEQYF
TRBJ1-2 TRBV9 CASSVDGETKDYGYTF
TRBJ2-5 TRBV19 CASSRGAWETQYF
TRBJ1-2 TRBV7-2 CASSLGQDYGYTF
TRBJ2-5 TRBV5-1 CASSLALAFQETQYF
TRBJ1-4 TRBV2 CASSERPGAGELFF
TRBJ2-1 TRBV6-5 CAASGTSYNEQFF
TRBJ2-3 TRBV24-1 CATKGRTSTDTQYF
TRBJ2-2 TRBV5-5 CASSPTSGRNTGELFF
TRBJ2-6 TRBV18 CASSPRAGSGANVLTF
TRBJ2-3 TRBV6-1 CASIRGQLSTDTQYF
TRBJ1-2 TRBV28 CASRDRANYGYTF
TRBJ2-7 TRBV11-3 CASSRPTQGIYEQYF